Presented here are 7 T cell receptor beta chains from one specimen sequenced in a study of CD8 T cells in Susac syndrome. RNA, at about 0.45 to 1 ug, was reverse transcribed with random hexamers. TCRdb independently ran MiXCR on the immunoSEQ multiplex PCR reads; one entry per CDR3 protein. The sample holds a few hundred thousand distinct CDR3 sequences, about 95% seen once. Sequenced sample: CD4+ T cells from PBMCs. The receptors derive from a human donor with multiple sclerosis.

CDR3 region: CASQKTDAEQFF. The CDR3 nucleotides read TGTGCCAGCCAAAAGACAGACGCTGAGCAGTTCTTC. This chain links TRBV2 with TRBJ2-1; D is perhaps TRBD1 (5 bases). Germline V gives CDR1 SNHLY, CDR2 FYNNEI. V was clipped by 8 bases and J by 9 bases, with 14 bases between them. This CDR3 is 12 amino acids long.

V is TRBV2 and J is TRBJ2-7, with a tentative D call TRBD2 (6 bases). Germline CDR1 and CDR2: SNHLY and FYNNEI. The V gene lost 6 bases and the J gene lost 6 bases, with 18 bases spanning the gap. This CDR3 is 14 amino acids long. Here the CDR3 DNA reads TGTGCCAGCAGCTCCCGGGCCCGGGAGCTCGAGCAGTACTTC. Its translation: CASSSRARELEQYF. The entire variable domain, with the rest obtained from reference TRBV2 and TRBJ2-7, is as follows: EPEVTQTPSHQVTQMGQEVILRCVPISNHLYFYWYRQILGQKVEFLVSFYNNEISEKSEIFDDQFSVERPDGSNFTLKIRSTKLEDSAMYFCASSSRARELEQYFGPGTRLTVT.

This CDR3 is CASSPGLADTQYF. CDR3 coding DNA: TGTGCCAGCAGCCCGGGACTAGCGGATACGCAGTATTTT. This rearrangement joins TRBV5-4 to TRBJ2-3; 10 nucleotides match TRBD2. With 4 bases clipped from V and 6 bases from J, the junction kept 2 bases outside the gene matches. Germline values: CDR1 SGHNT, CDR2 YYREEE (reference sequence). This CDR3 region has 13 residues. Filled out from reference TRBV5-4 and TRBJ2-3, the complete variable domain reads ETGVTQSPTHLIKTRGQQVTLRCSSQSGHNTVSWYQQALGQGPQFIFQYYREEENGRGNFPPRFSGLQFPNYSSELNVNALELDDSALYLCASSPGLADTQYFGPGTRLTVL.

The chain carries TRBV6-2 or TRBV6-3 and TRBJ2-4; no definite D call. Germline loops: CDR1 MNHEY, CDR2 SVGEGT. The CDR3 loop spans 13 amino acids. Trimming took off 8 bases at V and 7 bases at J, with 15 bases between the two ends. CDR3 amino acids: CASRSRPRNIQYF. The CDR3 coding sequence is TGTGCCAGCCGTTCAAGGCCGAGGAACATTCAGTACTTC.

The genes are TRBV19 and TRBJ2-6; 8 bases map to TRBD1. The CDR3 length is 16 residues. Unmatched junction bases numbered 8, after V lost 6 bases and J lost 4 bases. CDR1 is LNHDA and CDR2 is SQIVND in the germline V gene (reference sequence). The CDR3 loop is CASSTGGALGANVLTF. The CDR3 DNA reads TGTGCCAGTAGCACAGGGGGTGCCCTAGGGGCCAACGTCCTGACTTTC.

This rearrangement joins TRBV9 to TRBJ2-3; perhaps TRBD2 as D (5 bases). The CDR3 has 14 residues. Germline V gene data show CDR1 as SGDLS and CDR2 as YYNGEE. Deletions cut 3 bases from V and 4 bases from J, with 12 bases between. In DNA, the CDR3 is TGTGCCAGCAGCGGGTCCGGGGTTTCAGATACGCAGTATTTT. Protein: CASSGSGVSDTQYF.

The V gene is TRBV15, the J gene TRBJ2-5; 10 bases map to TRBD2. The junction had 5 bases not matched to a gene; V was cut back by 0 bases and J by 7 bases. The CDR3 sequence is 15 residues long. In germline, CDR1 is LNHNV, CDR2 YYDKDF (reference sequence). The CDR3 protein is CATSRDPAGGPTQYF. The DNA of the CDR3 is TGTGCCACCAGCAGAGATCCAGCGGGAGGGCCGACCCAGTACTTC.